This passage covers 2 T cell receptor beta chains from one sample sequenced in a study of T cell responses to AZD1222 COVID-19 vaccine. Sequencing used immunoSEQ multiplex PCR; TCRdb keeps in-frame clones, though not all of them. The table includes some 140,000 clones, roughly 93% detected once. Sequences were derived from peripheral blood, sampled on day 0 of AZD1222 vaccination. The receptor source for this set is an adult in good health.

The gene calls are TRBV10-3 and TRBJ1-1, with 9 bases that match TRBD1. This CDR3 has 17 residues. V trimming: 7 bases; J trimming: 0 bases; junction bases outside the gene matches: 12. Looked up from germline, CDR1 is ENHRY and CDR2 is SYGVKD. The CDR3, as DNA: TGTGCCATCACCCCCGGACAGGGGCTCTTCATGAACACTGAAGCTTTCTTT. Protein product: CAITPGQGLFMNTEAFF.

The rearrangement uses TRBV6-5 and TRBJ2-3; 8 nucleotides match TRBD1. The J segment lost 6 bases and the V segment lost 2 bases, leaving 10 bases of the junction unmatched. There are 16 residues in the CDR3. Germline values: CDR1 MNHEY, CDR2 SVGAGI. CDR3 coding DNA: TGTGCCAGCAGTTACCGGACAGGGCGAATAGTTGATACGCAGTATTTT. Its translation is CASSYRTGRIVDTQYF.